The T cell receptor beta chain described here comes from a study of CD8 T cells in Susac syndrome (dated by TCRdb to about 2019). The study in broad terms: The study used repertoire sequencing to test whether antigen drove CD8+ T cell activation and differentiation in Susac syndrome. Clonality of the CD8+ T cell repertoire was compared between eleven to twelve healthy donors, approximately 14 Susac syndrome patients and around 15 multiple sclerosis patients. Broader findings and caveats from the paper: The number of individuals in the TCR sequencing and HLA analysis was recognized as being relatively small.

RNA was extracted with the RNeasy kit and roughly 0.5 to 1 ug was reverse transcribed using random hexamers. The immunoSEQ multiplex PCR assay, covering 54 Vbeta and 13 Jbeta segments, was used to amplify TCR beta CDR3 regions. PCR amplification bias was corrected by using a synthetic template baseline for primer optimization and computational correction. In the paper's pipeline: Reads were annotated to V, D and J genes according to IMGT and were analyzed with immunoSEQ Analyzer, with only productive sequences retained. To calculate clonality, Shannon entropy was normalized by log2 of the number of productive unique sequences and then subtracted from one. For each patient and control, public and private clones were evaluated among the 100 most prevalent clones. Clones were defined as Susac-specific when absent from the healthy and MS cohorts, from over a thousand published viral clones and from other ImmuneACCESS disease sequences. Using fastp trimming at Q25 and MiXCR clonotype assembly, TCRdb reanalyzed the public sequencing data and kept in-frame beta chains. Here each entry gathers all rows of one CDR3 protein and keeps the most common genes and DNA. The V and J calls here are based on TCRdb, not the publication. The sample table shows a few hundred thousand distinct CDR3 sequences, and approximately 90% are seen once. Less than 0.15% of the sample rests with the top ten.

A note on this clonotype: No cognate antigen has been identified for it. No base qualities exist here, and no much larger clone lies one base off it.

CDR1 and CDR2 were assigned from the germline V gene (reference sequence) as LNHDA and SQIVND. V and J are truncated by 5 bases and 2 bases respectively, leaving an intervening sequence of 11 bases. The CDR3 contains 14 residues, cysteine and phenylalanine counted. The DNA shown is the 42-base CDR3, in frame from base 1. High-throughput TCR beta sequencing profiled peripheral blood CD8+ and CD4+ T cells from healthy donors, Susac syndrome patients and multiple sclerosis patients. Multiple sclerosis controls were treatment-naive patients with stable or active relapsing-remitting disease fulfilling revised McDonald criteria. Bulk CD8+ and CD4+ T cells were purified by magnetic negative isolation, whereas CD8+ TEMRA cells were enriched by FACS. Blood was collected in EDTA tubes and processed within 24 hours, with PBMCs isolated through density gradient centrifugation. PBMCs intended for TCR sequencing were cryopreserved in liquid nitrogen and were subsequently thawed in a 37 degrees C water bath. The sorted or isolated CD4+, CD8+ and CD8+ TEMRA cells had a purity of 90% or higher.

The V and J segments used are TRBV19 and TRBJ2-3, with the D segment possibly TRBD1 or TRBD2, each aligning over 6 bases. The material sequenced was CD8+ T cells from PBMCs. This TCR came from a human donor with multiple sclerosis. At the DNA level, the sequence is TGTGCCAGTAGTCCCGGGGGCATCACAGATACGCAGTATTTT. This translates into CASSPGGITDTQYF. Where the CDR3 stops, the reference TRBV19 and TRBJ2-3 genes take over; the full variable domain is DGGITQSPKYLFRKEGQNVTLSCEQNLNHDAMYWYRQDPGQGLRLIYYSQIVNDFQKGDIAEGYSVSREKKESFPLTVTSAQKNPTAFYLCASSPGGITDTQYFGPGTRLTVL.